This record covers a single T cell receptor beta chain. This CDR3 has 15 amino acids. The V gene's germline CDR1 is SGHDN and CDR2 FVKESK. A sample-barcoded 5' primer and a J-beta primer mix were used in a second PCR of about 7 to 11 cycles. Every cDNA molecule bore a tag from a template-switch adaptor containing 12 random nucleotides. TCRdb passed the 5' RACE reads through MiXCR, listing each CDR3 protein once. The sample includes under 1,100,000 distinct CDR3 sequences, approximately 26% seen only once; the top ten take about 0.72%. These data belong to a study of blood T cells in healthy people across ages. Every donor provided 8.5 to 10 milliliters of peripheral blood. These data were also filed under a second study, of T cells of mothers and their children. This second report adds: Donation involved a few healthy Caucasian mothers and the six children that they had.

The TCR sequence derives from a girl between 2 and 10 years old in good health. The material sequenced was blood. The genes are TRBV14 and TRBJ2-1; 10 nucleotides line up with TRBD1. The end of the DNA aligns better with TRBJ2-7, so the J call may be wrong. DNA of the CDR3: TGTGCCAGCAGCAGTCGACAGGGGGCTTCGTTCGAGCAGTACTTC. Its protein is CASSSRQGASFEQYF.